This TCR beta chain emerged from a study of cytomegalovirus exposure and HLA in healthy donors. The germline CDR1 and CDR2 sequences are SGHVS and FNYEAQ. This CDR3 comprises 15 residues. V shed 5 bases and J 3 bases; nucleotides not matched to a gene: 5. 13 Jbeta primers and 60 Vbeta primers were used for the PCR. Libraries were prepared by immunoSEQ multiplex PCR; TCRdb keeps only in-frame clonotypes and omits some of them. The sample has over 100,000 clones, roughly four fifths seen once. This chain connects TRBV7-6 to TRBJ2-2, with 8 bases identical to TRBD1. The sequencing sample was made of PBMCs. This TCR derives from a man aged 25-45 years in good health and CMV-seropositive. The CDR3 sequence is CASSPLTGDTGELFF. The CDR3 DNA follows: TGTGCCAGCAGCCCCCTGACAGGGGACACCGGGGAGCTGTTTTTT.